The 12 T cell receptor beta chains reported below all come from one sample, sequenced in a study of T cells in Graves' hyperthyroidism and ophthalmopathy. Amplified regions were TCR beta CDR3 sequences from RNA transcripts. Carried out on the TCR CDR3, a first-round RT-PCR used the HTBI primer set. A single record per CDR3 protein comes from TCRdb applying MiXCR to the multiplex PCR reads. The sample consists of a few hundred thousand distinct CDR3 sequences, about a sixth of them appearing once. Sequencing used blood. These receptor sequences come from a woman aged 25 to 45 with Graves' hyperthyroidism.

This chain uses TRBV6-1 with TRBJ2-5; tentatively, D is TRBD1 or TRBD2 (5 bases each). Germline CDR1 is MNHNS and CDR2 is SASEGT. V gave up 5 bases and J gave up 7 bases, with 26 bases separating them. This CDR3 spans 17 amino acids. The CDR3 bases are TGTGCCAGCAGTCACGGGTTGACGGGGCGATCTAAAGGGACCCAGTACTTC. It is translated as CASSHGLTGRSKGTQYF.

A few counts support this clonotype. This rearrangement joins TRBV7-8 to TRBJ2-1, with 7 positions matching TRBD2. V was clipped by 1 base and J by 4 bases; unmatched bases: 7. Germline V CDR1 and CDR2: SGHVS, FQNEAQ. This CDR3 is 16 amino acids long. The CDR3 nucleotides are TGTGCCAGCAGCTTAGAAGCCCTAGCGGATTACAATGAGCAGTTCTTC. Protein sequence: CASSLEALADYNEQFF.

In DNA, the CDR3 is TGTGCCATCAGTACCGGGACAGGTGATAACTATGGCTACACCTTC. Amino acid sequence: CAISTGTGDNYGYTF. The chain uses TRBV10-3 and TRBJ1-2; 8 bases are a match to TRBD1. This CDR3 is built from 15 residues. Germline lookup yields CDR1 ENHRY and CDR2 SYGVKD. The J segment lost 1 base and the V segment lost 5 bases, leaving 6 bases of the junction unmatched.

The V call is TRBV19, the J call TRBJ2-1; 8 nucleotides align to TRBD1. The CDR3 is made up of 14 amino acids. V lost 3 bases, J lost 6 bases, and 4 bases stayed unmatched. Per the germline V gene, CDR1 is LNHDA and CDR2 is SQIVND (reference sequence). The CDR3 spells CASSIGTGFNEQFF. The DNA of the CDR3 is TGTGCCAGTAGTATCGGGACAGGCTTCAATGAGCAGTTCTTC.

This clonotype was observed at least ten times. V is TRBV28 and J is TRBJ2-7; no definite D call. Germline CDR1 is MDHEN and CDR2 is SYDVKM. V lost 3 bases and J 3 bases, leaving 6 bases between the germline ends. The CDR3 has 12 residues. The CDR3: CASSFGFYEQYF. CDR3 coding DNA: TGTGCCAGCAGTTTCGGCTTCTACGAGCAGTACTTC. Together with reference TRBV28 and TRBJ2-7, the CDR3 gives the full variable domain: DVKVTQSSRYLVKRTGEKVFLECVQDMDHENMFWYRQDPGLGLRLIYFSYDVKMKEKGDIPEGYSVSREKKERFSLILESASTNQTSMYLCASSFGFYEQYFGPGTRLTVT.

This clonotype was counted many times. The CDR3 DNA reads TGTGCCAGCAGCTTAGTACCGACTAGTTACTACGAGCAGTACTTC. Protein: CASSLVPTSYYEQYF. The V call is TRBV11-2, the J call TRBJ2-7; the D gene is possibly TRBD2 (6 bases). CDR3 length: 15 amino acids. In germline, CDR1 is SGHAT, CDR2 FQNNGV. Trimming removed 1 base at V and 3 bases at J, with 13 bases between.

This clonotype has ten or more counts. The CDR3 DNA sequence: TGCGCCAGCAGCCCGACAGGGGTACCTAATGAAAAACTGTTTTTT. This encodes CASSPTGVPNEKLFF. V is TRBV5-1 and J is TRBJ1-4; 8 nucleotides align to TRBD1. The CDR3 spans 15 residues. J gave up 3 bases and V 4 bases, and 5 bases lay outside the gene matches. The germline CDR1 and CDR2 sequences are SGHRS and YFSETQ.

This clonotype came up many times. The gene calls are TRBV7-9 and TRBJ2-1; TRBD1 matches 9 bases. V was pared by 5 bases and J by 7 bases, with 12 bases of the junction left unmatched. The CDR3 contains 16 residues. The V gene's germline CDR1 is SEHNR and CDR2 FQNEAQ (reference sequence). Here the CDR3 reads CASSPTGTGYLNEQFF. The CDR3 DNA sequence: TGTGCCAGCAGCCCAACCGGGACAGGGTATTTGAATGAGCAGTTCTTC.

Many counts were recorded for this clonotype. The DNA of the CDR3 is TGTGCCAGCGGGGGCATGAACACTGAAGCTTTCTTT. Its protein is CASGGMNTEAFF. The chain recombines TRBV7-3 with TRBJ1-1; a possible D gene is TRBD1 (6 bases). Trimming stripped 8 bases from V and 0 bases from J, with 7 bases between. CDR1 and CDR2 from the germline V gene are SGHTA and FQGTGA. The CDR3 length is 12 residues.

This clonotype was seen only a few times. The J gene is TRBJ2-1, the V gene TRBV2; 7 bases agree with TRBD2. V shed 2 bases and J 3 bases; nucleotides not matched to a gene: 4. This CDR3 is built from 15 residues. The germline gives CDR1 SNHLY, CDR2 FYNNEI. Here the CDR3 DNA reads TGTGCCAGCAGTGAATCTCGCGGGAGCTACAATGAGCAGTTCTTC. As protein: CASSESRGSYNEQFF.

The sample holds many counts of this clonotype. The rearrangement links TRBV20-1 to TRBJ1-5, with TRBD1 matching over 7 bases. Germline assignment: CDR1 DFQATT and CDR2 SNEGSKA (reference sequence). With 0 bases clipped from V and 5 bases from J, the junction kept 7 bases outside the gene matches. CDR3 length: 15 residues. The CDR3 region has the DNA TGCAGTGCTAGAGACCGACAGGGCCCCCATCAGCCCCAGCATTTT. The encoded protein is CSARDRQGPHQPQHF.

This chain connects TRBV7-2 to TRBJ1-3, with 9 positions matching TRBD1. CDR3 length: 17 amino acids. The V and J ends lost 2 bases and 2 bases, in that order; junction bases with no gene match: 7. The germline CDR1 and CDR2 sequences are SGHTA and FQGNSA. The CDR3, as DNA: TGTGCCAGCAGCTTATGGGTCCGGGACAGGGCTGGAAACACCATATATTTT. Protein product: CASSLWVRDRAGNTIYF.